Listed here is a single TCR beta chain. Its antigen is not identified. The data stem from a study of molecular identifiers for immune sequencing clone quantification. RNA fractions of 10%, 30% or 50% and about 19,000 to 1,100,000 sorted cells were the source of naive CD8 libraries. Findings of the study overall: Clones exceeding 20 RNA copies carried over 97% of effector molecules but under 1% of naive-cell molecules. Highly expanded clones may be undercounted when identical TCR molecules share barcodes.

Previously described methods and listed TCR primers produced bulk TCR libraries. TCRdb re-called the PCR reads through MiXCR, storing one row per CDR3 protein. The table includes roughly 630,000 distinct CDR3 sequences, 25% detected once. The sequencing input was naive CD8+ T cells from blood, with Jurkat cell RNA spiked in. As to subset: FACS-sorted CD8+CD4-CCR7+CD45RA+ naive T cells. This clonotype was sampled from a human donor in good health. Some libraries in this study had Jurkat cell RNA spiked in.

CDR3 bases: TGTGCCAGCAGCGTAGCCAGGGACCCACCTGGGAATGAGCAGTTCTTC. Amino acid sequence: CASSVARDPPGNEQFF. The V call is TRBV9, the J call TRBJ2-1; the D call may be TRBD1 or TRBD2 (5 bases each). The CDR3 loop spans 16 amino acids. The germline V gene has CDR1 SGDLS and CDR2 YYNGEE. V lost 0 bases to trimming and J lost 7 bases, with 17 bases between them.